The 5 T cell receptor beta chains below were found in one sample sequenced in a study of blood T cell repertoires in COVID-19. Here immunoSEQ multiplex PCR was the method, and the copy in TCRdb shows in-frame clones only, minus some. In the table there are roughly 200,000 clones, about 86% of which are singletons. The sample taken for sequencing was peripheral blood. These receptors all stem from a woman aged 25 to 39 with active or convalescent COVID-19.

The chain combines TRBV14 with TRBJ2-1, with 7 bases aligning to TRBD1. This CDR3 is built from 15 residues. The germline V gene has CDR1 SGHDN and CDR2 FVKESK. The J segment lost 8 bases and the V segment lost 6 bases, leaving 13 bases of the junction unmatched. The CDR3: CASSRFRGNSYEQFF. CDR3 coding DNA: TGTGCCAGCAGTCGTTTCAGGGGGAACAGTTATGAGCAGTTCTTC.

The genes are TRBV4-2 and TRBJ1-6; no definite D call. Germline CDR1 LGHNA, CDR2 YNFKEQ. The CDR3 contains 15 residues. The V end lost 0 bases, the J end lost 6 bases, and 9 bases lay between the germline ends. As DNA, the CDR3 is TGTGCCAGCAGCCAAGATGGACTAGGTAATTCACCCCTCCACTTT. Translating it yields CASSQDGLGNSPLHF.

This sequence joins TRBV11-3 and TRBJ1-1; D may be TRBD1 (6 bases). The CDR3 spans 14 residues. Trimming took off 4 bases at V and 4 bases at J, with 13 bases between the two ends. Germline CDR1 is SGHNT and CDR2 is YENEEA. CDR3 nucleotides: TGTGCCAGCAGCTCAGCTACAGGGATCACTGAAGCTTTCTTT. It specifies CASSSATGITEAFF.

The rearrangement joins TRBV19 to TRBJ1-2; 8 bases match TRBD1. Germline CDR1 LNHDA, CDR2 SQIVND (reference sequence). V shed 0 bases, J shed 2 bases, and the junction held 2 bases outside the gene matches. The length of the CDR3 is 15 residues. CDR3 sequence reads: CASSIDWTGNYGYTF. CDR3 sequence (DNA): TGTGCCAGTAGTATAGACTGGACAGGGAACTATGGCTACACCTTC.

The rearrangement uses TRBV5-1 and TRBJ2-3; tentatively, D is TRBD2 (5 bases). This CDR3 region has 17 residues. Germline V CDR1 and CDR2: SGHRS, YFSETQ. V was pared by 0 bases and J by 1 base, with 15 bases between. The CDR3 nucleotides are TGCGCCAGCAGCTTGGAGGGCAGAGTCGGGGGCACAGATACGCAGTATTTT. It encodes CASSLEGRVGGTDTQYF. Full variable domain (missing parts from reference TRBV5-1 and TRBJ2-3): KAGVTQTPRYLIKTRGQQVTLSCSPISGHRSVSWYQQTPGQGLQFLFEYFSETQRNKGNFPGRFSGRQFSNSRSEMNVSTLELGDSALYLCASSLEGRVGGTDTQYFGPGTRLTVL.